The entry that follows covers one T cell receptor (beta chain) sequence. Its antigen is not identified. This record comes from a study of monozygotic twins with inflammatory bowel disease. Study-level findings and limits: Part of the variability in patient repertoires may have come from differing immunosuppressive treatments. IBD patients shared fewer clonotypes with other individuals than healthy twins, especially patients with disease activity signs. Repertoire likeness was no different across concordant and discordant twins, perhaps owing to restricted power. Support was lacking for any single strong IBD-associated signal or clonotype.

For each CDR3 protein, TCRdb gives one entry from its re-call of the 5' RACE reads, without DNA. Recorded for this sample: approximately 330,000 distinct CDR3 sequences. This CDR3 is 16 amino acids long. Per the germline V gene, CDR1 is SGDLS and CDR2 is YYNGEE. Sequencing used blood. The source of this sequence is a human donor with ulcerative colitis or Crohn's disease, or a healthy co-twin of an affected twin (not recorded which). The chain is built from TRBV9 and TRBJ1-2; TCRdb's assignment of TRBD1 cannot be checked, as there is no DNA. CDR3 amino acids: CASSVAIQGPNYGYTF.